Listed below are T cell receptor beta chains from one sample, sequenced in a study of shared clonotypes between healthy human individuals. TCRdb's table, derived via immunoSEQ multiplex PCR, lists solely in-frame clones and lacks some. Of around 2,000,000 clones in the sample, 90% to 95% were seen once. Sequencing input: naive CD4+ T cells sorted from blood. Source of these receptors: a man between 18 and 29 years old in good health. Both conserved end residues are part of each CDR3. D genes are given only for firm matches. Not every row has a clone size; where given, it reads once, few, many or a size class.

d_gene	j_gene	v_gene	abundance	CDR3nt	CDR3aa
TRBD2	TRBJ2-2	TRBV5-1	once	TGCGCCAGCAGCTGGAGCGGGACTAGTAACACCGGGGAGCTGTTTTTT	CASSWSGTSNTGELFF
TRBD1	TRBJ2-7	TRBV19	.	TGTGCCAGTAGTGTGACAGGGGGTACGCACGAGCAGTACTTC	CASSVTGGTHEQYF
TRBD1	TRBJ2-7	TRBV7-9	.	TGTGCCAGCAGCGTCCGGGACAGGGCCTACGAGCAGTACTTC	CASSVRDRAYEQYF
.	TRBJ1-5	TRBV7-2	.	TGTGCCAGCAGCCGGTACGGGGTTGGCGGCAATCAGCCCCAGCATTTT	CASSRYGVGGNQPQHF
.	TRBJ2-3	TRBV11-3	.	TGTGCCAGCAGCTTTAGGGAAGGTACGCAGTATTTT	CASSFREGTQYF
.	TRBJ2-1	TRBV7-2	.	TGTGCCAGCAGCTTACAGGGTGGCAATGAGCAGTTCTTC	CASSLQGGNEQFF
.	TRBJ2-7	TRBV18	.	TGTGCCAGCTCACCAAACAGGAACGAGCAGTACTTC	CASSPNRNEQYF
.	TRBJ2-1	TRBV5-1	.	TGCGCCAGCAGCTTGGTGGGGTCACCCTACAATGAGCAGTTCTTC	CASSLVGSPYNEQFF
.	TRBJ2-7	TRBV5-4	.	TGTGCCAGCAGCTTGGATACAGCGGCTAGCTCCTACGAGCAGTACTTC	CASSLDTAASSYEQYF
.	TRBJ2-5	TRBV6-5	.	TGTGCCAGCAGTTCCCCAAAGCGGACCCAGTACTTC	CASSSPKRTQYF
.	TRBJ1-6	TRBV4-1	.	TGCGCCAGCAGCCGGGGAACAGGGAGTAATTCACCCCTCCACTTT	CASSRGTGSNSPLHF
.	TRBJ1-4	TRBV11-2	.	TGTGCCAGCAGCCGGACAGCTGAAAAACTGTTTTTT	CASSRTAEKLFF
TRBD2	TRBJ2-2	TRBV7-2	.	TGTGCCAGCCGGGGGATAGCGGGAGATGGCACCGGGGAGCTGTTTTTT	CASRGIAGDGTGELFF
TRBD1	TRBJ1-6	TRBV4-1	.	TGCGCCAGCAGCCAACGCCGGGACAGGGGGAATATATCACCCCTCCACTTT	CASSQRRDRGNISPLHF
TRBD1	TRBJ1-4	TRBV7-9	.	TGTGCCAGCAGCCCTACGACAGGGTGGGGGGAAAAACTGTTTTTT	CASSPTTGWGEKLFF
.	TRBJ1-5	TRBV29-1	.	TGCAGCGTTGACCTGGGCGGGAGCAATCAGCCCCAGCATTTT	CSVDLGGSNQPQHF
TRBD1	TRBJ2-1	TRBV7-2	.	TGTGCCAGCAGCTTACTGTCGGGACAGCTGTACAATGAGCAGTTCTTC	CASSLLSGQLYNEQFF
TRBD1	TRBJ2-7	TRBV5-1	.	TGCGCCAGCAGCTGGGGACAGGGGCGATCCTACGAGCAGTACTTC	CASSWGQGRSYEQYF
.	TRBJ2-6	TRBV7-6	.	TGTGCCAGCACTCAAGAGGGGTACTCTGGGGCCAACGTCCTGACTTTC	CASTQEGYSGANVLTF
.	TRBJ1-2	TRBV19	.	TGTGCCACCGGGGACGGGGGAGACTATGGCTACACCTTC	CATGDGGDYGYTF
.	TRBJ2-7	TRBV20-1	.	TGCAGTGCAACTCCCTACGAGCAGTACTTC	CSATPYEQYF
.	TRBJ1-3	TRBV7-2	.	TGTGCCAGCAGCTTAGCGAGGGACTCTGGAAACACCATATATTTT	CASSLARDSGNTIYF
.	TRBJ2-6	TRBV5-1	.	TGCGCCAGCAGCTACGGACAGCTACTCTCTGGGGCCAACGTCCTGACTTTC	CASSYGQLLSGANVLTF
.	TRBJ2-5	TRBV5-6	.	TGTGCCAGCAGCTTGAGGACCCCCCAGGAGACCCAGTACTTC	CASSLRTPQETQYF
.	TRBJ2-6	TRBV6-1	.	TGTGCCAGCACGGATCCCTCTGGGGCCAACGTCCTGACTTTC	CASTDPSGANVLTF
.	TRBJ2-2	TRBV7-2	.	TGTGCCAGCAGCCGAGCTCCAGGCCTGAACACCGGGGAGCTGTTTTTT	CASSRAPGLNTGELFF
.	TRBJ1-1	TRBV28	.	TGTGCCAGCAGTGCTGGCAGGGTAACGGACACTGAAGCTTTCTTT	CASSAGRVTDTEAFF
TRBD2	TRBJ2-5	TRBV7-2	.	TGTGCCAGCAGCTTACAACTAGCGGGGGGGCTGGAGACCCAGTACTTC	CASSLQLAGGLETQYF
.	TRBJ1-6	TRBV10-3	.	TGTGCCATCACCCAGGGCTTTGGTAATTCACCCCTCCACTTT	CAITQGFGNSPLHF
TRBD1	TRBJ1-2	TRBV6-1	.	TGTGCCAGCAGTGAAGCTTTGGGCAACAGGGGGTACTATGGCTACACCTTC	CASSEALGNRGYYGYTF
.	TRBJ1-2	TRBV11-2	.	TGTGCCAGCAGGTCCACGGATATCTTAAGGGTCTCCGGCTACACCTTC	CASRSTDILRVSGYTF
.	TRBJ1-3	TRBV27	.	TGTGCCAGCAGTTGGACAGACCTCTGTGGAAACACCATATATTTT	CASSWTDLCGNTIYF
.	TRBJ1-1	TRBV10-3	.	TGTGCCATCAGGGAGAACACTGAAGCTTTCTTT	CAIRENTEAFF
.	TRBJ2-1	TRBV4-2	.	TGTGCCAGCAGCCCTTCAGGGGACCAGGGCGAGCAGTTCTTC	CASSPSGDQGEQFF
.	TRBJ2-2	TRBV30	many	TGTGCCTGGAGTGTAGGGTTTTTTCAAAGCGGTAACGGGGAGCTGTTTTTT	CAWSVGFFQSGNGELFF
TRBD2	TRBJ2-1	TRBV5-1	.	TGCGCCAGCAGCCAGAGCGGGAGGGCGGGCAATGAGCAGTTCTTC	CASSQSGRAGNEQFF
.	TRBJ1-2	TRBV2	.	TGTGCCAGCAGGGGGGAATCGAGCTACACCTTC	CASRGESSYTF
.	TRBJ1-1	TRBV6-5	.	TGTGCCAGTCTCTCGGGGGGCGGGACTGAAGCTTTCTTT	CASLSGGGTEAFF
.	TRBJ1-1	TRBV7-9	.	TGTGCCAGCAGCTTAACGCAGGGCAGGGGAGCAGCTTTCTTT	CASSLTQGRGAAFF
.	TRBJ2-7	TRBV7-8	.	TGTGCCAGCAGGCTTGGCGAATCCTACGAGCAGTACTTC	CASRLGESYEQYF
TRBD1	TRBJ1-5	TRBV10-3	once	TGTGCCATCAAAAAAGGACAGGGGGCAGGGGAGCCCCAGCATTTT	CAIKKGQGAGEPQHF
.	TRBJ1-1	TRBV11-2	.	TGTGCCAGCAGCTTGGGGACCTTGGGAACTGAAGCTTTCTTT	CASSLGTLGTEAFF
.	TRBJ1-3	TRBV11-2	.	TGTGCCAGCAGCTCTCAGGGGTCTGGAAACACCATATATTTT	CASSSQGSGNTIYF
.	TRBJ2-7	TRBV7-9	once	TGTGCCAGCAGCCCTCGGGACATAGCCTACGAGCAGTACTTC	CASSPRDIAYEQYF
TRBD1	TRBJ2-7	TRBV6-1	.	TGTGCCTGCCAACAGGGGGGCCTCTACGAGCAGTACTTC	CACQQGGLYEQYF
.	TRBJ1-1	TRBV6-5	.	TGTGCCAGCAGTAATATGGGTACTGAAGCTTTCTTT	CASSNMGTEAFF
.	TRBJ2-3	TRBV5-1	.	TGCGCCAGCAGCTTGGAGGCAGGGATCGCAGATACGCAGTATTTT	CASSLEAGIADTQYF
.	TRBJ1-3	TRBV2	.	TGTGCCAGCAGTGAATCTCCGGGGCCCACCTCTGGAAACACCATATATTTT	CASSESPGPTSGNTIYF
TRBD2	TRBJ2-3	TRBV5-1	.	TGCGCCAGCAGCCCGTCGGGGGGGAGCACAGATACGCAGTATTTT	CASSPSGGSTDTQYF
.	TRBJ2-7	TRBV28	.	TGTGCCAGCAGTGACCGATCCTACGAGCAGTACTTC	CASSDRSYEQYF
.	TRBJ2-7	TRBV5-1	.	TGCGCCAGCAGCTCAGGGGCCACCTACGAGCAGTACTTC	CASSSGATYEQYF